This T cell receptor (beta chain) originates from a study of blood T cell repertoires in COVID-19. Overall study: From T cells, B-cell-depleted T cells, or PBMCs came the material, which was cDNA or gDNA.

V gave up 4 bases and J gave up 5 bases; unmatched junction bases: 7. The germline CDR1 and CDR2 sequences are SGDLS and YYNGEE. The CDR3 sequence is 14 residues long. In this sample, this clone turned up once. Original data processing: Nucleated cell counts were estimated from reference gene primer amplification. Generated by immunoSEQ multiplex PCR, the TCRdb table keeps only in-frame clones and is missing some. V and J calls and clone size come straight from that table; D and trimming were deduced from the DNA. Seen here are fewer than 150,000 clones, more than 75% observed once, and the top ten hold around 4.5%.

The gene calls are TRBV9 and TRBJ2-7; 9 positions agree with TRBD2. This receptor was taken from a woman aged 40 to 50 with acute or convalescent COVID-19. Sequenced input: peripheral blood. CDR3 nucleotides: TGTGCCAGCAGCAAAGAACTAGCGGGTCACGAGCAGTACTTC. Translating gives CASSKELAGHEQYF.